The 25 T cell receptor beta chains reported below all come from one sample, sequenced in a study of OX40 agonist ivuxolimab in advanced cancers. Clones were sequenced by immunoSEQ multiplex PCR, and TCRdb holds only the in-frame ones, with some missing. The sample shows 57,000 or so clones, roughly 88% of them seen only once. The starting material was CD4+ or CD8+ T cells sorted from blood, obtained in a trial of the OX40 agonist ivuxolimab. Source of these receptors: an adult with an advanced solid tumor such as melanoma, head and neck, liver or kidney cancer.

There are a few counts of this clone. V and J are TRBV19 and TRBJ1-4; D gene ambiguous. CDR1 is LNHDA, CDR2 SQIVND, per germline (reference sequence). This CDR3 contains 13 residues. Trimming cost V 6 bases and J 8 bases, with 13 bases left between them. The CDR3, as DNA: TGTGCCAGTAGCGTGGGTGGACCCGAAAAACTGTTTTTT. It encodes CASSVGGPEKLFF.

The chain has TRBV5-1 and TRBJ1-5; D call uncertain. CDR3 length equals 14 residues. Germline CDR1 is SGHRS and CDR2 is YFSETQ. V was clipped by 7 bases and J by 0 bases, with 11 bases between them. The CDR3 bases are TGCGCCAGCCCGTCTCCGTATAGCAATCAGCCCCAGCATTTT. It translates to CASPSPYSNQPQHF.

The chain carries TRBV6-5 and TRBJ2-7; 9 nucleotides align to TRBD1. This CDR3 comprises 14 residues. CDR1 is MNHEY, CDR2 SVGAGI, per germline. J lost 4 bases, V lost 6 bases, and 7 bases had no gene match. CDR3 coding DNA: TGTGCCAGCAGCCCTTGGGACAGGGTATACGAGCAGTACTTC. As protein: CASSPWDRVYEQYF.

Concerning this clone itself: Within the sample, other DNA sequences also encode this same CDR3. This chain joins TRBV6-4 and TRBJ1-1, with TRBD1 as a possible D gene (5 bases). Germline assignment: CDR1 MRHNA and CDR2 SNTAGT. The CDR3 loop spans 13 amino acids. With 6 bases removed from V and 1 base from J, the gap between germline ends came to 9 bases. The CDR3, as DNA: TGTGCCAGCAGAAGAACAGGGAACACTGAAGCTTTCTTT. This sequence encodes CASRRTGNTEAFF.

The rearrangement joins TRBV11-3 to TRBJ1-2; 10 bases line up with TRBD1. The CDR3 runs to 15 residues. Germline lookup yields CDR1 SGHNT and CDR2 YENEEA. Germline trimming cut 5 bases from V and 5 bases from J; bases unmatched to any gene: 8. The CDR3 DNA reads TGTGCCAGCAGCATCTCGACAGGGGGCTGGTATGGCTACACCTTC. Residues: CASSISTGGWYGYTF.

This clone was observed a few times. CDR3 coding DNA: TGTGCCACGACCGGGACAGAAAGTTATAATTCACCCCTCCACTTT. Translating gives CATTGTESYNSPLHF. The chain recombines TRBV28 with TRBJ1-6; 7 bases map to TRBD1. This CDR3 spans 15 amino acids. Per the germline V gene, CDR1 is MDHEN and CDR2 is SYDVKM. V shed 10 bases and J 4 bases; nucleotides not matched to a gene: 10. Complete variable domain (other parts from reference TRBV28 and TRBJ1-6): DVKVTQSSRYLVKRTGEKVFLECVQDMDHENMFWYRQDPGLGLRLIYFSYDVKMKEKGDIPEGYSVSREKKERFSLILESASTNQTSMYLCATTGTESYNSPLHFGNGTRLTVT.

The chain recombines TRBV7-6 with TRBJ2-5; the D is unclear. The length of the CDR3 is 12 residues. Germline CDR1 and CDR2: SGHVS and FNYEAQ. V lost 4 bases, J lost 4 bases, and 7 bases lay in between. The CDR3 loop reads CASSSSGETQYF. The CDR3 DNA sequence: TGTGCCAGCAGCTCCTCGGGAGAGACCCAGTACTTC.

V usage is TRBV5-5 and J usage is TRBJ1-6; D is uncertain. Germline-derived CDR1 and CDR2 are SGHKS and YYEKEE (reference sequence). Trimming left V 4 bases short and J 2 bases short, with 7 bases between. The CDR3 is 14 residues long. The CDR3 here is CASSATPYNSPLHF. In nucleotides, the CDR3 is TGTGCCAGCAGCGCGACCCCCTATAATTCACCCCTCCACTTT.

The rearrangement uses TRBV7-9 and TRBJ2-3, with a weak D call TRBD2 (6 bases). CDR1 SEHNR and CDR2 FQNEAQ come from the germline V gene (reference sequence). The V end lost 3 bases, the J end lost 0 bases, and 19 bases lay between the germline ends. The CDR3 extends over 18 amino acids. The CDR3 DNA follows: TGTGCCAGCAGCTTGGACTACGGGGTGACTACTAGCACAGATACGCAGTATTTT. As protein: CASSLDYGVTTSTDTQYF.

The V call is TRBV4-1, the J call TRBJ2-1, with D unresolved. The V end was cut by 0 bases, the J end by 0 bases, with 12 bases between. The CDR3 spans 17 residues. CDR1 MGHRA and CDR2 YSYEKL come from the germline V gene. CDR3: CASSQDEARSSYNEQFF. The CDR3 DNA sequence: TGCGCCAGCAGCCAAGATGAGGCGAGGAGCTCCTACAATGAGCAGTTCTTC.

This chain links TRBV7-8 with TRBJ1-1, with D unresolved. The CDR3 is made up of 13 amino acids. The V and J ends lost 11 bases and 2 bases respectively, with 15 bases between them. Germline CDR1 SGHVS, CDR2 FQNEAQ. The CDR3 spells CAASKTLNTEAFF. In DNA, the CDR3 is TGTGCCGCCTCAAAGACGCTTAACACTGAAGCTTTCTTT.

The chain recombines TRBV15 with TRBJ2-2; no definite D call. V lost 0 bases and J lost 0, with 5 bases in between. Per the germline V gene, CDR1 is LNHNV and CDR2 is YYDKDF (reference sequence). The CDR3 contains 15 residues. CDR3 nucleotides: TGTGCCACCAGCAGAGATCTAACGAACACCGGGGAGCTGTTTTTT. It codes for CATSRDLTNTGELFF.

This clone has a single count. This chain joins TRBV14 and TRBJ1-3; D is ambiguous. V gave up 3 bases and J gave up 0 bases, with 6 bases separating them. This CDR3 comprises 14 residues. Germline-derived CDR1 and CDR2 are SGHDN and FVKESK. CDR3 protein: CASSQKGSGNTIYF. The CDR3 nucleotides are TGTGCCAGCAGCCAGAAGGGCTCTGGAAACACCATATATTTT. The full variable domain, rest sourced from reference TRBV14 and TRBJ1-3, is EAGVTQFPSHSVIEKGQTVTLRCDPISGHDNLYWYRRVMGKEIKFLLHFVKESKQDESGMPNNRFLAERTGGTYSTLKVQPAELEDSGVYFCASSQKGSGNTIYFGEGSWLTVV.

This rearrangement joins TRBV19 to TRBJ2-5; D not resolved. Germline assignment: CDR1 LNHDA and CDR2 SQIVND (reference sequence). This CDR3 region has 11 residues. V was clipped by 7 bases and J by 5 bases, with 8 bases between them. The DNA for the CDR3 is TGTGCCAGTATGTTCCGGGAGACCCAGTACTTC. Protein sequence: CASMFRETQYF.

Comment on this clone: An end of the junction does not agree with germline; a read error may underlie this. This rearrangement joins TRBV7-7 to TRBJ2-2; D is possibly TRBD1 (6 bases). Germline V lookup: CDR1 SSHAT, CDR2 FNYEAQ (reference sequence). The CDR3 sequence is 14 residues long. CDR3 sequence: CASSLSGVTGELFF. CDR3 DNA sequence: TGTGCTAGCAGCTTATCAGGGGTAACCGGGGAGCTGTTTTTT. Full variable domain (missing parts from reference TRBV7-7 and TRBJ2-2): GAGVSQSPRYKVTKRGQDVTLRCDPISSHATLYWYQQALGQGPEFLTYFNYEAQPDKSGLPSDRFSAERPEGSISTLTIQRTEQRDSAMYRCASSLSGVTGELFFGEGSRLTVL.

The chain employs TRBV7-9 and TRBJ2-1, with D perhaps TRBD1 (5 bases). The length of the CDR3 is 14 residues. V was pared by 5 bases and J by 3 bases, with 11 bases between. Germline values: CDR1 SEHNR, CDR2 FQNEAQ (reference sequence). The CDR3: CASSPDSYYNEQFF. CDR3 bases: TGTGCCAGCAGCCCTGACAGTTACTACAATGAGCAGTTCTTC.

The chain is built from TRBV5-1 and TRBJ1-5; the D gene is possibly TRBD1 (5 bases). CDR1 is SGHRS and CDR2 is YFSETQ in the germline V gene. Trimming took 0 bases from V and 4 from J, leaving 14 bases between them. This CDR3 is 16 amino acids long. CDR3: CASSLGAGKENQPQHF. CDR3 nucleotides: TGCGCCAGCAGCTTGGGGGCAGGGAAGGAGAATCAGCCCCAGCATTTT.

The chain joins TRBV9 to TRBJ2-3, with 7 bases identical to TRBD1. V shed 4 bases and J 4 bases; nucleotides not matched to a gene: 12. The CDR3 runs 16 residues. The germline V gene has CDR1 SGDLS and CDR2 YYNGEE. DNA for the CDR3: TGTGCCAGCAGCTCCAGACAGGGTGTTACTCCAGATACGCAGTATTTT. Translation gives CASSSRQGVTPDTQYF.

The gene calls are TRBV28 and TRBJ2-7; 11 positions agree with TRBD2. Germline V gene sequence: CDR1 MDHEN, CDR2 SYDVKM. The ends lost 6 bases at V and 5 bases at J; junction bases unmatched: 12. CDR3 length equals 16 residues. The CDR3 sequence is CASRFSGLAGGHEQYF. CDR3 in DNA: TGTGCCAGCAGGTTTTCGGGCCTAGCGGGGGGTCACGAGCAGTACTTC.

V and J are TRBV7-8 and TRBJ2-7; 12 bases are shared with TRBD1. CDR3 size: 15 residues. Germline CDR1 SGHVS, CDR2 FQNEAQ. V was pared by 3 bases and J by 5 bases, with 5 bases of the junction left unmatched. The CDR3 here is CASSFPGQGAHEQYF. The CDR3 DNA reads as TGTGCCAGCAGCTTCCCGGGACAGGGGGCCCACGAGCAGTACTTC.

V and J are TRBV7-3 and TRBJ2-3, with D perhaps TRBD1 or TRBD2 (5 bases each). The germline V gene has CDR1 SGHTA and CDR2 FQGTGA. The CDR3 contains 13 residues. V lost 5 bases, J lost 5 bases, and 11 bases lay in between. DNA for the CDR3: TGTGCCAGCAGCCAGGGACCGGAAGATACGCAGTATTTT. Its protein is CASSQGPEDTQYF. The full variable domain, in which reference TRBV7-3 and TRBJ2-3 provide the parts outside the CDR3, is GAGVSQTPSNKVTEKGKYVELRCDPISGHTALYWYRQSLGQGPEFLIYFQGTGAADDSGLPNDRFFAVRPEGSVSTLKIQRTERGDSAVYLCASSQGPEDTQYFGPGTRLTVL.

CDR3: CASTRQGNNEQFF. The CDR3 nucleotides read TGTGCCAGCACCCGACAGGGGAACAATGAGCAGTTCTTC. The chain has TRBV27 and TRBJ2-1; the match to TRBD1 covers 8 bases. In germline, CDR1 is MNHEY, CDR2 SMNVEV (reference sequence). This CDR3 is 13 amino acids long. The V segment lost 7 bases and the J segment 5 bases; nucleotides outside the gene matches: 4.

The table lists this clone with a count of one. V gene TRBV27 combines with J gene TRBJ2-7, with 8 bases fitting TRBD1. V lost 5 bases and J lost 2; bases outside the gene matches: 14. CDR1 and CDR2 (germline): MNHEY, SMNVEV (reference sequence). CDR3 length equals 17 residues. The CDR3 sequence: CASSMPPGRTGTYEQYF. The CDR3 DNA reads TGTGCCAGCAGTATGCCACCGGGGCGGACAGGGACCTACGAGCAGTACTTC.

This sequence joins TRBV9 and TRBJ1-1; the D is unclear. Trimming took off 3 bases at V and 1 base at J, with 7 bases between the two ends. Per the germline V gene, CDR1 is SGDLS and CDR2 is YYNGEE. The CDR3 runs 13 residues. CDR3 nucleotide sequence: TGTGCCAGCAGCGGACAAGGGAACACTGAAGCTTTCTTT. Residues: CASSGQGNTEAFF.

The chain links TRBV5-1 to TRBJ2-5; the match to TRBD1 covers 7 bases. The V and J ends lost 4 bases and 0 bases, in that order; junction bases with no gene match: 3. The germline gives CDR1 SGHRS, CDR2 YFSETQ. CDR3 length: 14 residues. In DNA form, the CDR3 reads TGCGCCAGCAGCCAGGGACAGAACCAAGAGACCCAGTACTTC. Translation gives CASSQGQNQETQYF.